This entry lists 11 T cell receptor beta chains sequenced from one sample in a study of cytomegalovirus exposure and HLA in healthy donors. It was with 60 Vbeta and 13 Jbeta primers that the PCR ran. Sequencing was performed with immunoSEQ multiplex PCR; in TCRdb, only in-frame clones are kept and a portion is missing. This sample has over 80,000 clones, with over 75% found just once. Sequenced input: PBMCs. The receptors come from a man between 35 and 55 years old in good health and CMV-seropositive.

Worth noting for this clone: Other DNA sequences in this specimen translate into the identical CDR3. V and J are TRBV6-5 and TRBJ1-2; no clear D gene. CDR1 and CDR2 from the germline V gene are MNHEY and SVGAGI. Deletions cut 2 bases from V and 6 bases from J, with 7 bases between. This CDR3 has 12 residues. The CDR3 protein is CASSYAGDGYTF. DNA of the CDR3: TGTGCCAGCAGTTACGCGGGTGATGGCTACACCTTC.

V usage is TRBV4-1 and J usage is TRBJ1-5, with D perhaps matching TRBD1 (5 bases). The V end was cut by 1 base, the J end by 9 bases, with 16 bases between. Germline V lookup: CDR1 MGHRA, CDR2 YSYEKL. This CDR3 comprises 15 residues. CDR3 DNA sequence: TGCGCCAGCAGCCAAGGGACGGGGGTCCGTGGGCCCCAGCATTTT. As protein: CASSQGTGVRGPQHF.

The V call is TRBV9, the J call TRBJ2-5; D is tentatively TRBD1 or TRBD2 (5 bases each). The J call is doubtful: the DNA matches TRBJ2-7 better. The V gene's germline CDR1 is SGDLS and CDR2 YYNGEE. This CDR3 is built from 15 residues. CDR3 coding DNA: TGTGCCAGCAGCGTAGATTCTGGGGGCTCCTACGAGCAGTACTTC. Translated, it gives CASSVDSGGSYEQYF.

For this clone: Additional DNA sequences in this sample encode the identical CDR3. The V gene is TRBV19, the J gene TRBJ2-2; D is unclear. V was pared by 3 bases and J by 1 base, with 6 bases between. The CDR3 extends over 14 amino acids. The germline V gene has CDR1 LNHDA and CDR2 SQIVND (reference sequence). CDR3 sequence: CASSIRGNTGELFF. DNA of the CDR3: TGTGCCAGTAGTATTCGAGGGAACACCGGGGAGCTGTTTTTT.

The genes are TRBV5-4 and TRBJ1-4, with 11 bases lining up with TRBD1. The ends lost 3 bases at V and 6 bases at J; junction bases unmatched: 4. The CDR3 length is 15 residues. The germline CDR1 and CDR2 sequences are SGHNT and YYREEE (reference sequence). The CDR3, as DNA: TGTGCCAGCAGCTCTCCGGGACAGGGGGATGAAAAACTGTTTTTT. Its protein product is CASSSPGQGDEKLFF.

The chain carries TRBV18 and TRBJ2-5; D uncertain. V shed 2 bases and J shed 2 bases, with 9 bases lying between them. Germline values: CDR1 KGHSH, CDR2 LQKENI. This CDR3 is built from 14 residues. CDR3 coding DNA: TGTGCCAGCTCACCAGGGCACCAACAAGAGACCCAGTACTTC. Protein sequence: CASSPGHQQETQYF. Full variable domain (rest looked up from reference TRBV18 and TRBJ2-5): NAGVMQNPRHLVRRRGQEARLRCSPMKGHSHVYWYRQLPEEGLKFMVYLQKENIIDESGMPKERFSAEFPKEGPSILRIQQVVRGDSAAYFCASSPGHQQETQYFGPGTRLLVL.

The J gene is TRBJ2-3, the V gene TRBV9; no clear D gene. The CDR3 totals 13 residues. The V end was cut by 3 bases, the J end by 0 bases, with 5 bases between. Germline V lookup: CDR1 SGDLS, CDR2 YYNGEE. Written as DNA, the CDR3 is TGTGCCAGCAGCGCATTTAGCACAGATACGCAGTATTTT. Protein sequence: CASSAFSTDTQYF.

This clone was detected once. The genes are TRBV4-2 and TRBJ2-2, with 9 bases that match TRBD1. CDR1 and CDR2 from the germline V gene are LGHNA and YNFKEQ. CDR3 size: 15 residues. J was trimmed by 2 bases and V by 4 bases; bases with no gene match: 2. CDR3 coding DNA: TGTGCCAGCAGCCGGGACAGGGCAAACACCGGGGAGCTGTTTTTT. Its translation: CASSRDRANTGELFF.

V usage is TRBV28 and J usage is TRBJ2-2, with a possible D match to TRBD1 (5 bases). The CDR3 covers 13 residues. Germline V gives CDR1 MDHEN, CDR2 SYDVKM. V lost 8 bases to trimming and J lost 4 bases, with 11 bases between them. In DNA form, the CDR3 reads TGTGCCAGCGTGGGGCCGGGCACCGGGGAGCTGTTTTTT. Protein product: CASVGPGTGELFF.

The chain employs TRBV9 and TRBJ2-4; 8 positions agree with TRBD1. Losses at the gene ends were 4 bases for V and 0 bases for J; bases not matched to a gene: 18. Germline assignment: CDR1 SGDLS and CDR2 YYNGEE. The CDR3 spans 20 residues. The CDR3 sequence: CASSPTAVRDRRIAKNIQYF. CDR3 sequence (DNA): TGTGCCAGCAGCCCCACTGCGGTCCGGGACAGGAGAATAGCCAAAAACATTCAGTACTTC.

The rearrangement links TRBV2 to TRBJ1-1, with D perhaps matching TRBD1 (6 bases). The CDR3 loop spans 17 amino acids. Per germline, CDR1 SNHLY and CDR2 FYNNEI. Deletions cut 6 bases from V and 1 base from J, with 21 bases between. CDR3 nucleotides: TGTGCCAGCAGGGAGTCTCAGGGGCCGACCTCGAACACTGAAGCTTTCTTT. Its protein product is CASRESQGPTSNTEAFF.